Sequencing of this T cell receptor beta chain was carried out in a study of cytomegalovirus exposure and HLA in healthy donors. Points from the study as a whole: Some highly shared sequence variants likely arose as a pipeline artifact. Being productive about 87% or about 30% of the time was typical of most TCR beta V segments in an earlier analysis.

PCR primers comprised 60 Vbeta and 13 Jbeta primers. Measured with immunoSEQ multiplex PCR; TCRdb has only the in-frame clones, and not every one. The sample has 190,000 or so clones, approximately 80% seen once. About this clone: Its antigen is unidentified.

All donors participated as healthy donors of bone marrow. Trimming removed 10 bases at V and 2 bases at J, with 14 bases between. This CDR3 spans 13 amino acids. Per the germline V gene, CDR1 is SEHNR and CDR2 is FQNEAQ (reference sequence). The clonotype was recovered from a boy aged 10-17 years in good health and CMV-seronegative. Material: PBMCs. V gene TRBV7-9 combines with J gene TRBJ1-2, with D possibly TRBD1 on 5 matching bases. The CDR3: CATVDGGNYGYTF. For the CDR3, the DNA is TGTGCCACGGTGGATGGGGGGAACTATGGCTACACCTTC.